This T cell receptor beta chain originates from a study of T cell responses to AZD1222 COVID-19 vaccine (dated by TCRdb to the early 2020s). General notes on the study: A total of more than 230 trial participants underwent TCR sequencing, of whom some 200 had received two doses of AZD1222 and approximately 26 had received two doses of the MenACWY control vaccine. Trial participants were enrolled by age into 18-55, 56-69 and 70-plus year subgroups, with roughly 150, 30 and 60 TCR-sequenced participants respectively.

The germline V gene sets CDR1 to SGHTA and CDR2 to FQGTGA. The CDR3 sequence holds 14 residues, the cysteine and phenylalanine included. The read is trimmed to its CDR3 DNA, 42 bases read in frame from base 1. V is pared back by 8 bases and J by 0 bases, with 12 bases lying between the germline termini. Sample time point, as interpreted from the label and publication: about 28 days (+/-7) after the second vaccine dose. AZD1222 recipients with second doses at about 4 weeks or about 12 weeks were pooled, because spike-specific TCR depth and breadth did not differ between schedules. The vaccinee samples were drawn from two UK trials, COV001 and COV002, one of which was a single-blind randomized controlled phase 2/3 trial testing AZD1222 (ChAdOx1 nCoV-19) in healthy adults. Trial participant PBMC samples were collected at day 0 and day 28 after the second dose for TCRbeta chain sequencing. Of note for this clone: The antigen it binds to is not known. Qualities for individual bases were not recorded, and no much larger clone is one base off.

The CDR3 regions of human TCRbeta chains were subjected to immunosequencing. In the original analysis: TCRs in the repertoires were matched against a reference library of SARS-CoV-2-specific TCRs that had been generated with the MIRA antigen-specificity platform. Breadth meant the fraction of unique TCRs that were SARS-CoV-2-associated, whereas depth meant the fraction of total T cells that were SARS-CoV-2-associated. Using the MIRA data, each spike-specific TCR was mapped to the spike region that the TCR reacts to and placed in a CD4 or CD8 class. Log10-transformed breadth and depth values were compared by one-way ANOVA with Sidak's multiple comparisons tests. TCRdb took this table from immuneACCESS and kept in-frame rearrangements with V and J called. Such tables lack part of the clones; where checked against another copy, unresolved V genes explain under half of the gap, and the rest is unexplained. The V and J calls and clone size are taken from that table; D and trimming were inferred from the DNA. The sample profile shows 110,000 or so clones; about 87% of them were found once. The ten largest clones capture about 4% of the sample.

Summary of the overall study and its limitations: No day 14 peak-response samples were available, so repertoires were characterized only after the peak T cell response. Vaccine-associated CD4 TCRs spanned the whole spike protein, with dominant responses in regions 160-218 and 743-854. Only five to seven AZD1222 recipients were SARS-CoV-2 seropositive at baseline, limiting conclusions about previously exposed vaccinees. In the small 56-69-year group, the increase in depth fell short of significance, most likely because of low power. Reportedly, close to half of the unique spike-specific TCRs recognized epitopes lying outside the regions that are mutated in the B.1.351 and B.1.1.7 variants. Most participants were white British and females outnumbered males, and the authors suggested that clonal diversity may have been underestimated. After two AZD1222 doses, spike-specific TCR breadth and depth were significantly higher than at day 0 and than in MenACWY recipients.

The TCR originated in an adult who received the AZD1222 COVID-19 vaccine. The sequence is built from TRBV7-3 and TRBJ2-3; a tentative D match to TRBD2 spans 5 bases. The material sequenced was peripheral blood, taken 28 days after the second AZD1222 dose. At the DNA level, the sequence is TGTGCCAGCTCGCTAGCACCCAGCACAGATACGCAGTATTTT. It specifies CASSLAPSTDTQYF. The full variable domain, completed from the reference TRBV7-3 and TRBJ2-3 proteins outside the CDR3, reads GAGVSQTPSNKVTEKGKYVELRCDPISGHTALYWYRQSLGQGPEFLIYFQGTGAADDSGLPNDRFFAVRPEGSVSTLKIQRTERGDSAVYLCASSLAPSTDTQYFGPGTRLTVL.